The source of this TCR beta chain is a study of early T cells in non-severe SARS-CoV-2 infection. TCRdb re-derived calls from the 5' RACE reads in MiXCR, one entry per CDR3 protein. The sample shows about 62,000 distinct CDR3 sequences, 7.5% to 10% of them seen only once. The sequence was collected from an adult who was a healthcare worker with PCR-confirmed SARS-CoV-2 infection or an uninfected control (not recorded which). The specimen was whole blood.

In DNA, the CDR3 is TGTGCCAGCAGTTTTCGGGGACAGGGCAACACCGGGGAGCTGTTTTTT. It specifies CASSFRGQGNTGELFF. The chain joins TRBV27 to TRBJ2-2; 9 nucleotides line up with TRBD1. V lost 3 bases to trimming and J lost 2 bases; unmatched junction nucleotides: 4. The germline gives CDR1 MNHEY, CDR2 SMNVEV (reference sequence). CDR3 size: 16 residues.